This T cell receptor beta chain originates from a study of CD8+CD57+ T cells in acquired aplastic anemia. V was clipped by 2 bases and J by 5 bases, with 4 bases between them. Germline CDR1 and CDR2: ENHRY and SYGVKD. This CDR3 is built from 11 residues. All sequencing subjects had displayed CD8+CD57+ cell expansion on flow cytometry. Genomic DNA was employed as the template in profiling TCR beta VDJ and CDR3. TCRdb recomputed calls from the reads with MiXCR, one row per CDR3 protein. The data contain some 150,000 distinct CDR3 sequences, 71% of them singletons. The receptor was isolated from a human donor with aplastic anemia. Sequenced input: sorted CD4+, CD8+, or CD8+CD57+ T cells (not recorded which) from PBMCs. The gene calls are TRBV10-3 and TRBJ2-7; no firm D call. DNA of the CDR3: TGTGCCATCAGTGAGCAGGACGAGCAGTACTTC. Translated: CAISEQDEQYF.